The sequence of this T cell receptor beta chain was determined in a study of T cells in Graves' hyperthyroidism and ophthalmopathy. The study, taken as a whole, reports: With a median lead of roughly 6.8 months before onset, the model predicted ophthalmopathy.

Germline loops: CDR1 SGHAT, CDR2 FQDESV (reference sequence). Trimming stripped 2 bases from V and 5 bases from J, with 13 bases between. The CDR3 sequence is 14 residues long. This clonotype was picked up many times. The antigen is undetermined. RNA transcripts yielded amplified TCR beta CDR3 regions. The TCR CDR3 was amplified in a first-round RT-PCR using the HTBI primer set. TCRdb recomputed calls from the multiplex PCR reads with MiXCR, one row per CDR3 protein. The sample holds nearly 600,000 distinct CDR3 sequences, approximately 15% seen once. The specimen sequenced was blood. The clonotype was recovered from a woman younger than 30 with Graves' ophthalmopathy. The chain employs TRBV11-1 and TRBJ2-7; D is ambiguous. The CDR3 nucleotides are TGTGCCAGCAGCTTACTGGCCATGACCCACGAGCAGTACTTC. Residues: CASSLLAMTHEQYF.